This is a list of T cell receptor beta chains from one sample in a study of OX40 agonist ivuxolimab in advanced cancers. Produced via immunoSEQ multiplex PCR; TCRdb's table is partial and in-frame only. The sample lists tens of thousands of clones, more than 75% occurring once. This specimen consisted of CD4+ or CD8+ T cells sorted from blood, obtained in a trial of the OX40 agonist ivuxolimab. The receptors come from an adult with an advanced solid tumor such as melanoma, head and neck, liver or kidney cancer. Each CDR3 is given with its conserved first and last residue. The D gene is left open where the match is weak. Clone size is stated in some rows and not others, as once, few, many or a class when expanded.

J gene: TRBJ2-7; clone size: NA; V gene: TRBV9; D gene: NA; CDR3 DNA: TGTGCCAGCAGCGTAGAAGGACAGCCTCTGTACGAGCAGTACTTC; CDR3 protein: CASSVEGQPLYEQYF
J gene: TRBJ2-2; clone size: medium-sized; V gene: TRBV5-1; D gene: NA; CDR3 DNA: TGCGCCAGCAGCTTAGGGTTTCTAACCGGGGAGCTGTTTTTT; CDR3 protein: CASSLGFLTGELFF
J gene: TRBJ1-5; clone size: NA; V gene: TRBV23-1; D gene: NA; CDR3 DNA: TGCGCCAGCGGGTCTGGGGTATCTGGCAATCAGCCCCAGCATTTT; CDR3 protein: CASGSGVSGNQPQHF
J gene: TRBJ1-2; clone size: few; V gene: TRBV30; D gene: NA; CDR3 DNA: TGTGCCTGGAGTCTTGGTTACTATGGCTACACCTTC; CDR3 protein: CAWSLGYYGYTF
J gene: TRBJ2-7; clone size: once; V gene: TRBV19; D gene: TRBD2; CDR3 DNA: TGTGCCAGTAGCAGGACTAGCGGGAGTGATTACGAGCAGTACTTC; CDR3 protein: CASSRTSGSDYEQYF
J gene: TRBJ2-4; clone size: NA; V gene: TRBV6-5; D gene: TRBD2; CDR3 DNA: TGTGCCAGCAGTTACTCGACTAGCGGGAGGGACATTCAGTACTTC; CDR3 protein: CASSYSTSGRDIQYF
J gene: TRBJ2-7; clone size: NA; V gene: TRBV10-1; D gene: TRBD1; CDR3 DNA: TGCGCCAGCATGTTCCGGGACAGTTCCTACGAGCAGTACTTC; CDR3 protein: CASMFRDSSYEQYF
J gene: TRBJ2-3; clone size: NA; V gene: TRBV28; D gene: NA; CDR3 DNA: TGTGCCAGCAGTCCCCCGGCCAGTCAAGATACGCAGTATTTT; CDR3 protein: CASSPPASQDTQYF
J gene: TRBJ2-3; clone size: NA; V gene: TRBV5-4; D gene: NA; CDR3 DNA: TGTGCCAGCAGCTTGGCCGGGACCACCAAGTATTTT; CDR3 protein: CASSLAGTTKYF
J gene: TRBJ1-1; clone size: NA; V gene: TRBV7-2; D gene: NA; CDR3 DNA: TGTGCCAGCCCCCCGGGCCCCCTATGGAGCACTGAAGCTTTCTTT; CDR3 protein: CASPPGPLWSTEAFF
J gene: TRBJ1-1; clone size: NA; V gene: TRBV11-2; D gene: NA; CDR3 DNA: TGTGCCAGCAGCATCACTCTGGGTGGGGCCACTGAAGCTTTCTTT; CDR3 protein: CASSITLGGATEAFF
J gene: TRBJ2-7; clone size: NA; V gene: TRBV7-2; D gene: TRBD2; CDR3 DNA: TGTGCCAGCAGCTTACTTACTAGCGGGGGGGCATGGGACGAGCAGTACTTC; CDR3 protein: CASSLLTSGGAWDEQYF
J gene: TRBJ1-1; clone size: NA; V gene: TRBV2; D gene: NA; CDR3 DNA: TGTGCCAGCAGTTCAGCGAGGAGGGGAACTGAAGCTTTCTTT; CDR3 protein: CASSSARRGTEAFF
J gene: TRBJ2-6; clone size: NA; V gene: TRBV7-8; D gene: NA; CDR3 DNA: TGTGCCAGCAGCAGAGGACGTTTCTCTGGGGCCAACGTCCTGACTTTC; CDR3 protein: CASSRGRFSGANVLTF
J gene: TRBJ1-4; clone size: NA; V gene: TRBV7-8; D gene: TRBD1; CDR3 DNA: TGTGCCAGCAGCCCCTACGAGACAGGGTCCCTTTTGACTAATGAAAAACTGTTTTTT; CDR3 protein: CASSPYETGSLLTNEKLFF
J gene: TRBJ2-3; clone size: NA; V gene: TRBV2; D gene: NA; CDR3 DNA: TGTGCCAGCAGCCAATTTCGGGGTGGAACAGATACGCAGTATTTT; CDR3 protein: CASSQFRGGTDTQYF
J gene: TRBJ1-1; clone size: NA; V gene: TRBV7-2; D gene: NA; CDR3 DNA: TGTGCCAGCAGACCAGGGAACACTGAAGCTTTCTTT; CDR3 protein: CASRPGNTEAFF
J gene: TRBJ2-5; clone size: NA; V gene: TRBV7-9; D gene: TRBD1; CDR3 DNA: TGTGCCAGAAAAGGGGAAGGGGGCTGGGAGACCCAGTACTTC; CDR3 protein: CARKGEGGWETQYF
J gene: TRBJ1-5; clone size: NA; V gene: TRBV21-1; D gene: NA; CDR3 DNA: TGTGCAGGCCGGTTACCCCAGCATTTT; CDR3 protein: CAGRLPQHF
J gene: TRBJ2-3; clone size: NA; V gene: TRBV28; D gene: NA; CDR3 DNA: TGTGCCAGCAGCCCCGCCCTTGGAGATACGCAGTATTTT; CDR3 protein: CASSPALGDTQYF
J gene: TRBJ1-5; clone size: NA; V gene: TRBV6-6; D gene: NA; CDR3 DNA: TGTGCCAGCAGCTCAAGGGGTAGCGATCAGCCCCAGCATTTT; CDR3 protein: CASSSRGSDQPQHF
J gene: TRBJ1-2; clone size: NA; V gene: TRBV21-1; D gene: NA; CDR3 DNA: TGTGCCAGAGCAGCTCGTAGCTACAGAAAGATCTATGGCTACACCTTC; CDR3 protein: CARAARSYRKIYGYTF
J gene: TRBJ1-2; clone size: NA; V gene: TRBV28; D gene: NA; CDR3 DNA: TGTGCCAGCAGTGGAGGGAATAACTATGGCTACACCTTC; CDR3 protein: CASSGGNNYGYTF
J gene: TRBJ2-5; clone size: NA; V gene: TRBV7-3; D gene: NA; CDR3 DNA: TGTGCCAGCAGCTTAGGTTCGAGTCAAGAGACCCAGTACTTC; CDR3 protein: CASSLGSSQETQYF
J gene: TRBJ2-5; clone size: NA; V gene: TRBV4-1; D gene: TRBD2; CDR3 DNA: TGCGCCAGCAGCCGACTAGCGGGCCAAGGGGAGACCCAGTACTTC; CDR3 protein: CASSRLAGQGETQYF
J gene: TRBJ2-3; clone size: few; V gene: TRBV28; D gene: NA; CDR3 DNA: TGTGCCAGCAGTTCCGGGGCCAGGGGCACAGATACGCAGTATTTT; CDR3 protein: CASSSGARGTDTQYF